The 8 T cell receptor beta chains given below trace back to one sample, sequenced in a study of breast tumors, draining lymph nodes, adjacent tissues. TCRdb reprocessed the multiplex PCR reads with MiXCR, giving one entry per CDR3 protein. The sample has about 14,000 distinct CDR3 sequences, about 56% seen once. Specimen: tumor-adjacent breast tissue. All receptors come from a female donor with breast cancer. Some clones in this sample may be carry-over from other donors' samples.

V is TRBV7-8 and J is TRBJ1-5; maybe TRBD1 (5 bases). Trimming took off 5 bases at V and 0 bases at J, with 11 bases between the two ends. The germline V gene has CDR1 SGHVS and CDR2 FQNEAQ. The length of the CDR3 is 15 residues. The CDR3 bases are TGTGCCAGCAGCAGCGACAGAAATAGCAATCAGCCCCAGCATTTT. It codes for CASSSDRNSNQPQHF.

This clonotype appeared a few times. The limits of the CDR3 on the DNA are not certain, so only TCRdb's listed CDR3 is given. This rearrangement joins TRBV11-3 to TRBJ2-1; TRBD2, as called in the table, went unchecked against the DNA. With termini counted, the CDR3 has 20 amino acids. The V gene's germline CDR1 is SGHNT and CDR2 YENEEA. CDR3 amino acids: CASSFYICSAPGLADNEQFF.

This chain uses TRBV7-2 with TRBJ2-7; TRBD2 matches at 9 bases. The CDR3 loop spans 13 amino acids. Per germline, CDR1 SGHTA and CDR2 FQGNSA. DNA of the CDR3: TGTGCTAGAGCGGGAGGCAGGGTCTTCGAGCAGTACTTC. Amino acids: CARAGGRVFEQYF.

In the case of this clonotype: An end of the junction differs from the germline gene, which may be a read error. The CDR3 protein is CASSPTPGTRGGNEQLF. The CDR3 bases are TGTGCCAGTAGTCCGACCCCCGGGACTAGGGGGGGCAATGAGCAGCTCTTC. This chain connects TRBV12-3 or TRBV12-4 to TRBJ2-1; 8 bases are a match to TRBD2. The CDR3 loop spans 17 amino acids.

This clonotype was seen ten or more times. CDR3: CSASSRVRADEQFF. The CDR3 nucleotides read TGCAGTGCTAGTAGCCGCGTTCGTGCGGATGAGCAGTTCTTC. The rearrangement uses TRBV20-1 and TRBJ2-1; D is ambiguous. The CDR3 extends over 14 amino acids. Germline loops: CDR1 DFQATT, CDR2 SNEGSKA (reference sequence). V lost 3 bases and J 8 bases, leaving 17 bases between the germline ends.

This clonotype was recorded only once. The chain combines TRBV7-6 with TRBJ2-1; TRBD1 agrees at 8 bases. Germline lookup yields CDR1 SGHVS and CDR2 FNYEAQ. This CDR3 has 15 amino acids. The V segment lost 6 bases and the J segment 4 bases; nucleotides outside the gene matches: 8. The CDR3 DNA sequence: TGTGCCAGCAGTTGGGACAGGTCAGGGTACAATGAGCAGTTCTTC. It translates to CASSWDRSGYNEQFF.

This chain uses TRBV7-8 with TRBJ2-5; tentative D call: TRBD1 (6 bases). The CDR3 loop spans 15 amino acids. V lost 0 bases and J lost 5, with 13 bases in between. Germline CDR1 and CDR2: SGHVS and FQNEAQ. Here the CDR3 reads CASSLAQTGWETQYF. CDR3 in DNA: TGTGCCAGCAGCTTAGCTCAAACAGGGTGGGAGACCCAGTACTTC. Variable domain in full (rest from reference TRBV7-8 and TRBJ2-5): GAGVSQSPRYKVAKRGQDVALRCDPISGHVSLFWYQQALGQGPEFLTYFQNEAQLDKSGLPSDRFFAERPEGSVSTLKIQRTQQEDSAVYLCASSLAQTGWETQYFGPGTRLLVL.

This clonotype was detected only a few times. The V and J genes are TRBV20-1 and TRBJ1-6; D remains unclear. The CDR3 contains 12 residues. V was pared by 1 base and J by 7 bases, with 5 bases between. Germline V lookup: CDR1 DFQATT, CDR2 SNEGSKA (reference sequence). In DNA, the CDR3 is TGCAGTGCTAGAGCGGCGAATTCACCCCTCCACTTT. Encoded protein: CSARAANSPLHF.